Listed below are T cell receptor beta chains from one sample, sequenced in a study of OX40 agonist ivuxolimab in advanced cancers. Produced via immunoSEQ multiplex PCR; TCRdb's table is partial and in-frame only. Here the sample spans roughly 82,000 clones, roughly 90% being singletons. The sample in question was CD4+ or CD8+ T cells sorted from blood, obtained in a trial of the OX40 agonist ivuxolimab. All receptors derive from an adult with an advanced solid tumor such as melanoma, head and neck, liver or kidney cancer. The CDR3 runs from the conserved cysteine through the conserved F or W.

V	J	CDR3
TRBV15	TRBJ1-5	CATSSWDSVNQPQHF
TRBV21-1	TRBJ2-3	CASSKSGRHPDTQYF
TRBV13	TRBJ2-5	CASSHTGIGGGYQETQYF
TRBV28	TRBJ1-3	CASSDRGQGNTIYF
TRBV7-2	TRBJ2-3	CASTSRQGGTDTQYF
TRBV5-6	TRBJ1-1	CASSLSPGTREAFF
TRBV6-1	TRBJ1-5	CASSESGVNQPQHF
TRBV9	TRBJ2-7	CASSVGGASSYEQYF
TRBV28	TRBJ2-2	CASSWTASGRAWAGELFF
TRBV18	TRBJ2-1	CASSPSVAGDFNEQFF
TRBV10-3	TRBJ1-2	CAISDSPGREPNYGYTF
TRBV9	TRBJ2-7	CASSVDVGGEQYF
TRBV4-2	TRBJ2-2	CASSQAAPPIGELFF
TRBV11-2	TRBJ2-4	CASSSSGTSPDIQYF
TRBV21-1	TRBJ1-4	CASSKTTGGEKLFF
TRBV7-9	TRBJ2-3	CASSVGQADTQYF
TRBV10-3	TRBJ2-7	CAISEAPPGLAGPYEQYF
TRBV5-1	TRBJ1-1	CASSPQGSTEAFF
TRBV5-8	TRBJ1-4	CASSFGGSNEKLFF
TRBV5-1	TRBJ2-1	CASSLGLASYNEQFF
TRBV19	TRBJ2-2	CASNGAFGETGELFF
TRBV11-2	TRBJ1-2	CASSTRGGAWYGYTF
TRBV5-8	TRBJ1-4	CASTRINANEKLFF
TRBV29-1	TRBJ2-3	CSLGEGSTDTQYF
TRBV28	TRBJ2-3	CASSSGVDTQYF
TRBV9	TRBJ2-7	CASSVRGAPNSYEQYF
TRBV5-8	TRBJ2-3	CASEGQFGSHTQYF
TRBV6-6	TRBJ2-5	CASSWDFQETQYF
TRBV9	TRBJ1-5	CASSGSTGIQPQHF
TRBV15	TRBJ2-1	CATSERNFRAYNEQFF
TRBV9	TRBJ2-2	CASSPRGSTGELFF
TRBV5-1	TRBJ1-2	CASSVQGSYYGYTF
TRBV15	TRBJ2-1	CATSRGVGVYNEQFF
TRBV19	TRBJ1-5	CASSDRENGVWGQPQHF
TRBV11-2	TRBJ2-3	CASSLDRFTSTDTQYF
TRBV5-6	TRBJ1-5	CASSTLGQTRGQPQHF
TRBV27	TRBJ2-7	CASSFGRPSSYEQYF
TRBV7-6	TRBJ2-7	CASSFGVATDRQYF
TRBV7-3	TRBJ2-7	CASSLTGGRVSEQYF
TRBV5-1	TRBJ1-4	CASSLAGTGNEKLFF
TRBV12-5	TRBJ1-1	CASGLAQGTEAFF
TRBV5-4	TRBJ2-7	CASSFQGIYEQYF
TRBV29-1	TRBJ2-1	CRVGESYNEQFF
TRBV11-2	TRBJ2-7	CASSLIGTTPEQYF
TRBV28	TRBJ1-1	CASSSPGAANTEAFF
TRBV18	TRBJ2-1	CASSPPRRQGAYNEQFF
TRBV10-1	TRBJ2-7	CASSETSGSWDEQYF
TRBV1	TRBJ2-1	CTSSHGLAGAGNEQFF
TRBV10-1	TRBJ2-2	CASSEQRHTGELFF
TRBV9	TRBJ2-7	CASSAQREGVGEQYF
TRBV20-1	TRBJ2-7	CSARDTYEQYF
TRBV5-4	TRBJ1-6	CASSLEGGSPLHF
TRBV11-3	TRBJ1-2	CASSLSGTGDYGYTF